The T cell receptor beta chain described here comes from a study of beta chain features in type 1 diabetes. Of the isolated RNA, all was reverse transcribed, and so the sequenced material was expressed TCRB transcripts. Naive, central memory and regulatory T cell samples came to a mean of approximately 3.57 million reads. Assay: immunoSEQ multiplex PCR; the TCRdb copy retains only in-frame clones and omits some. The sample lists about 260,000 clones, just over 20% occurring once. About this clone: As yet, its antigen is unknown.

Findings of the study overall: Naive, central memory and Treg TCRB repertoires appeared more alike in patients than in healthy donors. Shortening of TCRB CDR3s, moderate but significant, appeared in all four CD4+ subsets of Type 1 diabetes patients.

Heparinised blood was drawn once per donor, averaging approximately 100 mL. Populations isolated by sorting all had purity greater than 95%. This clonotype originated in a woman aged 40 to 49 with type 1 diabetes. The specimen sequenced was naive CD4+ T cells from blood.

CDR3 loop: CASSLAWLAGGTDTQYF. Here the CDR3 DNA reads TGTGCCAGCAGCTTAGCGTGGCTAGCGGGGGGCACAGATACGCAGTATTTT. J is TRBJ2-3 and V is TRBV7-9; TRBD2 agrees at 10 bases. Germline assignment: CDR1 SEHNR and CDR2 FQNEAQ (reference sequence). V was pared by 0 bases and J by 1 base, with 4 bases of the junction left unmatched. This CDR3 comprises 17 residues.